These 6 T cell receptor beta chains originate from one sample sequenced in a study of blood T cells in healthy people across ages. A second about 6 to 11 cycle PCR used barcoded and J-beta primers. TCRdb processed the 5' RACE reads anew with MiXCR; each CDR3 protein has one entry. The data hold about 800,000 distinct CDR3 sequences, with approximately 25% observed a single time. This sample was also put to use in a study of T cells of mothers and their children.

Sequenced input: blood. These receptors were collected from a boy aged 5-17 years in good health.

This clonotype was counted between two and nine times. V gene TRBV27 combines with J gene TRBJ2-7, with 7 bases fitting TRBD1. CDR1 is MNHEY, CDR2 SMNVEV, per germline (reference sequence). The CDR3 has 16 residues. The J segment lost 0 bases and the V segment lost 1 base, leaving 6 bases of the junction unmatched. DNA of the CDR3: TGTGCCAGCAGTTTATGGACAGGATCGAGCTCCTACGAGCAGTACTTC. It specifies CASSLWTGSSSYEQYF.

This clonotype was detected a few times. The chain uses TRBV5-6 and TRBJ2-2; TRBD1 is a possible D gene (6 bases). The germline CDR1 and CDR2 sequences are SGHDT and YYEEEE. CDR3 length: 16 residues. V gave up 4 bases and J gave up 2 bases, with 15 bases separating them. The CDR3 spells CASSPWDTGNTGELFF. CDR3 bases: TGTGCCAGCAGCCCCTGGGACACGGGAAACACCGGGGAGCTGTTTTTT. Supplemented by reference TRBV5-6 and TRBJ2-2, the full variable domain reads DAGVTQSPTHLIKTRGQQVTLRCSPKSGHDTVSWYQQALGQGPQFIFQYYEEEERQRGNFPDRFSGHQFPNYSSELNVNALLLGDSALYLCASSPWDTGNTGELFFGEGSRLTVL.

This chain joins TRBV4-2 and TRBJ1-4; D unclear. Germline V CDR1 and CDR2: LGHNA, YNFKEQ. V was trimmed by 2 bases and J by 1 base, leaving 11 bases between them. CDR3 length: 16 amino acids. In DNA, the CDR3 is TGTGCCAGCAGCCAACCTGTCGGTGAAACTAATGAAAAACTGTTTTTT. Protein sequence: CASSQPVGETNEKLFF.

In this sample, this clonotype turned up a few times. The V call is TRBV28, the J call TRBJ1-2, with D possibly matching TRBD1 (6 bases). V lost 7 bases and J lost 2, with 20 bases in between. The germline CDR1 and CDR2 sequences are MDHEN and SYDVKM. This CDR3 is built from 16 residues. The DNA for the CDR3 is TGTGCCAGCATCCGGCAGGGGCCTCCCTCAAACTATGGCTACACCTTC. It is translated as CASIRQGPPSNYGYTF.

The rearrangement joins TRBV11-2 to TRBJ2-3, with 16 positions matching TRBD2. The CDR3 length is 21 residues. The V segment lost 2 bases and the J segment 5 bases; nucleotides outside the gene matches: 16. Germline assignment: CDR1 SGHAT and CDR2 FQNNGV. The CDR3 sequence is CASSLRYPGGLAGGPEDTQYF. As DNA, the CDR3 is TGTGCCAGCAGCTTAAGGTATCCTGGGGGACTAGCGGGAGGGCCCGAAGATACGCAGTATTTT.

This clonotype appeared a few times. The chain links TRBV2 to TRBJ2-4, with D tentatively TRBD1 (5 bases). Germline V lookup: CDR1 SNHLY, CDR2 FYNNEI. CDR3 length: 17 residues. Trimming pared 6 bases from V and 1 base from J, leaving 19 bases between. CDR3 residues: CASRPNQDSFAKNIQYF. The CDR3 DNA is TGTGCCAGCAGGCCAAACCAAGACAGTTTTGCCAAAAACATTCAGTACTTC.